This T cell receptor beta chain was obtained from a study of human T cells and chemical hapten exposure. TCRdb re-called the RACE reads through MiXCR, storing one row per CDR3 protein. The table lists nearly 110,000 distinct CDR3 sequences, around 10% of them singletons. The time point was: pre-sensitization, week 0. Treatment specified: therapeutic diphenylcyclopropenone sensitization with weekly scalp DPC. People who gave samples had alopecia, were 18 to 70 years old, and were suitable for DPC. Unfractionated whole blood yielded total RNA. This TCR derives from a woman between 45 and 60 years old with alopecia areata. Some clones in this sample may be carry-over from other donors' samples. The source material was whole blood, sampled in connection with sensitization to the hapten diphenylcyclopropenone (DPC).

The CDR3 sequence is CSVLTPTSGSFYEQYF. CDR3 DNA sequence: TGCAGCGTCCTAACCCCGACTAGCGGGAGTTTCTACGAGCAGTACTTC. The chain has TRBV29-1 and TRBJ2-7; 12 bases map to TRBD2. The CDR3 is made up of 16 amino acids. CDR1 is SQVTM and CDR2 is ANQGSEA in the germline V gene. With 6 bases clipped from V and 3 bases from J, the junction kept 12 bases outside the gene matches.